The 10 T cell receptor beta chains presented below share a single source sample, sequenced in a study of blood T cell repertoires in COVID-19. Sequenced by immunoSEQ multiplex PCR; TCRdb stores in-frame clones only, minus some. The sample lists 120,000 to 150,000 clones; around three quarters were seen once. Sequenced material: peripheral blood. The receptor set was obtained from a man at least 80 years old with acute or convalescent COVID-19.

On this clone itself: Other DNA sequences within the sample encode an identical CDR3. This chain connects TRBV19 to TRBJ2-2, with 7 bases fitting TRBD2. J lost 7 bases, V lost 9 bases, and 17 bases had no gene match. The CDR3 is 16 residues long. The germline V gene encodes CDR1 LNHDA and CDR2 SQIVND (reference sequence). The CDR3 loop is CARVGGDCCWDGELFF. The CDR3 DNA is TGTGCCAGGGTGGGAGGGGACTGCTGTTGGGACGGGGAGCTGTTTTTT.

CDR3 coding DNA: TGTGCCTGGAGTGTACAGGGGGCACGGGGTGATACGCAGTATTTT. Amino acid sequence: CAWSVQGARGDTQYF. The V call is TRBV30, the J call TRBJ2-3, with 9 positions matching TRBD1. Germline loops: CDR1 GTSNPN, CDR2 SVGIG (reference sequence). V dropped 0 bases and J dropped 6; count of bases not matched to a gene: 7. The CDR3 length is 15 residues.

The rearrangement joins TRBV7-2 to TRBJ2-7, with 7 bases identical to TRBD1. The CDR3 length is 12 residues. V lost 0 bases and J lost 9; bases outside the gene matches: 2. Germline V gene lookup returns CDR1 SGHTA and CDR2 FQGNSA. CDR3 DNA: TGTGCCAGCAGCTTAGCGCGGACAGGGCAGTACTTC. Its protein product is CASSLARTGQYF.

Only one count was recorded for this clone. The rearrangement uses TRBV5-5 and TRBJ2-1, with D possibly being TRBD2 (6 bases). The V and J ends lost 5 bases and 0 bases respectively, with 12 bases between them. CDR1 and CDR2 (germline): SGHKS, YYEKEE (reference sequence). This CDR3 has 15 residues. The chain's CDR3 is CASRRDFSSYNEQFF. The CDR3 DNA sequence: TGTGCCAGCAGGCGGGACTTTTCCTCCTACAATGAGCAGTTCTTC.

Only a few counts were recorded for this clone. The CDR3 coding sequence is TGTGCCAGTAGTATGCTTGGAGGGGCGACATACGAGCAGTACTTC. Amino acids: CASSMLGGATYEQYF. The chain uses TRBV19 and TRBJ2-7; D possibly corresponds to TRBD2 (6 bases). The CDR3 length is 15 residues. V lost 3 bases and J 4 bases, leaving 16 bases between the germline ends. In germline, CDR1 is LNHDA, CDR2 SQIVND (reference sequence).

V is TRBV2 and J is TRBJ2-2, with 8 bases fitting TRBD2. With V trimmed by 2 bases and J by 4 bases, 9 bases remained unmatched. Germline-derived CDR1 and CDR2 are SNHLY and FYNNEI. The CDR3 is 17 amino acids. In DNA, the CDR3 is TGTGCCAGCAGTGAATGGCGGGGACTAGGGGCCACCGGGGAGCTGTTTTTT. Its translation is CASSEWRGLGATGELFF.

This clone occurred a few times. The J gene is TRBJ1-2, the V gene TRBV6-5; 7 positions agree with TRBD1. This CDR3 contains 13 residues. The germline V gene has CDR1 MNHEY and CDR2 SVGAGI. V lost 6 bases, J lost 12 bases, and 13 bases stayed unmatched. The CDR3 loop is CASSDTRDSFHTF. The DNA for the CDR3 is TGTGCCAGCAGCGACACCCGGGACAGCTTCCACACCTTC.

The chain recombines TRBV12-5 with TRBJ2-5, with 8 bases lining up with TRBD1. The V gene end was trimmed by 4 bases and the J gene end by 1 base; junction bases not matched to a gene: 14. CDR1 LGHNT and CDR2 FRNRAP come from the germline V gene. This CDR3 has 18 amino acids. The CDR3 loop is CASGYSGQVDPRQETQYF. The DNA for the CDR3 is TGTGCTAGTGGTTATTCGGGACAGGTCGATCCCCGCCAAGAGACCCAGTACTTC.

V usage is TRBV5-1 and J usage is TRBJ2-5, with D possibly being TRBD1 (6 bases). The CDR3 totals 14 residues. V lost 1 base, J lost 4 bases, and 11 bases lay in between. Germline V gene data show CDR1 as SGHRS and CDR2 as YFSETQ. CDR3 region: CASSLNGGGETQYF. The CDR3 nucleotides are TGCGCCAGCAGCTTGAATGGGGGCGGAGAGACCCAGTACTTC.

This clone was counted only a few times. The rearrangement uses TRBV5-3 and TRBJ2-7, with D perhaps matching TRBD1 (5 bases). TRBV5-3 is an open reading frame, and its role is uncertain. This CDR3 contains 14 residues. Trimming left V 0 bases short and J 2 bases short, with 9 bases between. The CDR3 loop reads CARSLVGVAYEQYF. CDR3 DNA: TGTGCCAGAAGCTTGGTAGGGGTGGCCTACGAGCAGTACTTC.